This TCR beta chain came from a study of monozygotic twins with inflammatory bowel disease. Germline V gene lookup returns CDR1 SGHTA and CDR2 FQGTGA. The CDR3 consists of 15 residues. One entry per CDR3 protein, without DNA, is what TCRdb gives after re-calling the 5' RACE reads. This table lists approximately 100,000 distinct CDR3 sequences. Sequencing used blood. This TCR was recovered from a human donor with ulcerative colitis or Crohn's disease, or a healthy co-twin of an affected twin (not recorded which). The chain uses TRBV7-3 and TRBJ2-1; with no DNA, the TCRdb D assignment of TRBD1 cannot be verified. CDR3 sequence reads: CASSPHRDRGNEQFF. Variable domain in full (rest from reference TRBV7-3 and TRBJ2-1): GAGVSQTPSNKVTEKGKYVELRCDPISGHTALYWYRQSLGQGPEFLIYFQGTGAADDSGLPNDRFFAVRPEGSVSTLKIQRTERGDSAVYLCASSPHRDRGNEQFFGPGTRLTVL.